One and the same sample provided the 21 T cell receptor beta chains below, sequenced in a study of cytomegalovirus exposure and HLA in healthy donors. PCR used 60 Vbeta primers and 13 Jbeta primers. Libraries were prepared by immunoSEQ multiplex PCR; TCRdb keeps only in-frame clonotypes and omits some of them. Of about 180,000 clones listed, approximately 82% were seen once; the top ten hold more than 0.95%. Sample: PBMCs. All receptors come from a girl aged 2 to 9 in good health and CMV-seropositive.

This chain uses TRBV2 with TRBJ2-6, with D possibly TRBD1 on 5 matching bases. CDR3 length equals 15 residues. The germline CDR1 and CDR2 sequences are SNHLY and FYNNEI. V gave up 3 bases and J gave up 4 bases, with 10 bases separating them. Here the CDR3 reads CASSDGRAGANVLTF. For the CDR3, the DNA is TGTGCCAGCAGTGACGGCAGGGCCGGGGCCAACGTCCTGACTTTC.

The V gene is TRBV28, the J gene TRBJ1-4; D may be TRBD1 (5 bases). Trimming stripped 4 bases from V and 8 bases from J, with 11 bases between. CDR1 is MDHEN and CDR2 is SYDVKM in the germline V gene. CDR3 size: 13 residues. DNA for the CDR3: TGTGCCAGCAGTTCCTGGGCAGGGGAAAAACTGTTTTTT. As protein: CASSSWAGEKLFF. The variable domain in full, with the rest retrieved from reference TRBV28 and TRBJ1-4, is DVKVTQSSRYLVKRTGEKVFLECVQDMDHENMFWYRQDPGLGLRLIYFSYDVKMKEKGDIPEGYSVSREKKERFSLILESASTNQTSMYLCASSSWAGEKLFFGSGTQLSVL.

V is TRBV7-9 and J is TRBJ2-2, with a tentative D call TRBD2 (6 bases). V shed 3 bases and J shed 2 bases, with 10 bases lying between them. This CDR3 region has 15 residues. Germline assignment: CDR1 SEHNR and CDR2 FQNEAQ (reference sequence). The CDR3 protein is CASSLVSGNTGELFF. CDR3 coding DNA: TGTGCCAGCAGCTTGGTTAGCGGTAACACCGGGGAGCTGTTTTTT. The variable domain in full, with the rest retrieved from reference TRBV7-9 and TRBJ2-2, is DTGVSQNPRHKITKRGQNVTFRCDPISEHNRLYWYRQTLGQGPEFLTYFQNEAQLEKSRLLSDRFSAERPKGSFSTLEIQRTEQGDSAMYLCASSLVSGNTGELFFGEGSRLTVL.

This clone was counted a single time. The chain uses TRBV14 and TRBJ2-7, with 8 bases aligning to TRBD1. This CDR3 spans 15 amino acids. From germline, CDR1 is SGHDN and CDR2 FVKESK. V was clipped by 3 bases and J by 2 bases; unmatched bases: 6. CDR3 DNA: TGTGCCAGCAGCCACCCCGGGACAGGCCCCTACGAGCAGTACTTC. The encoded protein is CASSHPGTGPYEQYF.

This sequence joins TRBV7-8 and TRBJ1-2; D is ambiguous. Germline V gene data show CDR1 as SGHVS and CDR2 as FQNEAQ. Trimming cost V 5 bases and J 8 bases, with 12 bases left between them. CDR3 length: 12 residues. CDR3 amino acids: CASSPRLGGYTF. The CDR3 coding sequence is TGTGCCAGCAGCCCCCGTCTGGGCGGCTACACCTTC. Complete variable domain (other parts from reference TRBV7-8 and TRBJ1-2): GAGVSQSPRYKVAKRGQDVALRCDPISGHVSLFWYQQALGQGPEFLTYFQNEAQLDKSGLPSDRFFAERPEGSVSTLKIQRTQQEDSAVYLCASSPRLGGYTFGSGTRLTVV.

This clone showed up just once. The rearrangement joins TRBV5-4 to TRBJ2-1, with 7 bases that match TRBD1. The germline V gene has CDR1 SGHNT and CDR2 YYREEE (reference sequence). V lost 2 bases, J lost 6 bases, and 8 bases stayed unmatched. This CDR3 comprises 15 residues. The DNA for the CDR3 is TGTGCCAGCAGCTTAGGTTCGGGACAGATCAATGAGCAGTTCTTC. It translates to CASSLGSGQINEQFF.

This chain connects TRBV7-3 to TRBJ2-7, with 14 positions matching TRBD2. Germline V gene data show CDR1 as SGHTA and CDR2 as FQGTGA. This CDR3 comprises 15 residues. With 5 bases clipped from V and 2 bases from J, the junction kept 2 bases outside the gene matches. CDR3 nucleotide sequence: TGTGCCAGCAGCATGACTAGCGGGAGGGCCTACGAGCAGTACTTC. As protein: CASSMTSGRAYEQYF.

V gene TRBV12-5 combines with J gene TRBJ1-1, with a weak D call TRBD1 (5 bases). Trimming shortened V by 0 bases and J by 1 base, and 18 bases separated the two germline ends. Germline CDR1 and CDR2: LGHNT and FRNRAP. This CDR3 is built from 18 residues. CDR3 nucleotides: TGTGCTAGTGGTTTGGTTGTAGGGGTAGCAGACTCGAACACTGAAGCTTTCTTT. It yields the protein CASGLVVGVADSNTEAFF.

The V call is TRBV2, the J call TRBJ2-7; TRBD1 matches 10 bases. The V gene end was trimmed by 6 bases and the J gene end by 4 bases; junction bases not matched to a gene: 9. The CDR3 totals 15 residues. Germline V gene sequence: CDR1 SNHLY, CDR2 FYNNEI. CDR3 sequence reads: CASRADRGRAYEQYF. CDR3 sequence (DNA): TGTGCCAGCAGAGCCGACAGGGGGCGAGCTTACGAGCAGTACTTC. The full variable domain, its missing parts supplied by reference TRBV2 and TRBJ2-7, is EPEVTQTPSHQVTQMGQEVILRCVPISNHLYFYWYRQILGQKVEFLVSFYNNEISEKSEIFDDQFSVERPDGSNFTLKIRSTKLEDSAMYFCASRADRGRAYEQYFGPGTRLTVT.

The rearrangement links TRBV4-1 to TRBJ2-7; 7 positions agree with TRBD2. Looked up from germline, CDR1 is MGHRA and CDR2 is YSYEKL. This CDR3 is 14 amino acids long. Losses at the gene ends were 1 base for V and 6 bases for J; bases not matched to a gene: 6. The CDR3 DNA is TGCGCCAGCAGCCAAGCGGCGGGGAGGGTCGAGCAGTACTTC. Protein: CASSQAAGRVEQYF.

CDR3 sequence (DNA): TGTGCCAGCACCCATCTACCCCAGGGGGCCGGGCCCCAGCATTTT. It yields the protein CASTHLPQGAGPQHF. The chain links TRBV28 to TRBJ1-5; 8 bases match TRBD1. Germline V lookup: CDR1 MDHEN, CDR2 SYDVKM. The length of the CDR3 is 15 residues. J gave up 9 bases and V 7 bases, and 14 bases lay outside the gene matches.

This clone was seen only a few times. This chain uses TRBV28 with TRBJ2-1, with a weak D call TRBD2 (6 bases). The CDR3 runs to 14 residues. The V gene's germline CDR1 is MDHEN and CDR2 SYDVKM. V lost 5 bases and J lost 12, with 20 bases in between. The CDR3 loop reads CASSRLGVGGGQFF. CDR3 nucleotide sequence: TGTGCCAGCAGTCGCCTGGGGGTTGGGGGAGGGCAGTTCTTC.

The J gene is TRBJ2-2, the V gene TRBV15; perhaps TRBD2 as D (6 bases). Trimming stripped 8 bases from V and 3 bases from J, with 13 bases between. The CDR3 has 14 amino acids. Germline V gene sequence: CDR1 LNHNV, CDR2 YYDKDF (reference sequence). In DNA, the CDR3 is TGTGCCACCCGCGGGGAGGTGGACACCGGGGAGCTGTTTTTT. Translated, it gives CATRGEVDTGELFF. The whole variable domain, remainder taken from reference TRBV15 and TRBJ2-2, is DAMVIQNPRYQVTQFGKPVTLSCSQTLNHNVMYWYQQKSSQAPKLLFHYYDKDFNNEADTPDNFQSRRPNTSFCFLDIRSPGLGDTAMYLCATRGEVDTGELFFGEGSRLTVL.

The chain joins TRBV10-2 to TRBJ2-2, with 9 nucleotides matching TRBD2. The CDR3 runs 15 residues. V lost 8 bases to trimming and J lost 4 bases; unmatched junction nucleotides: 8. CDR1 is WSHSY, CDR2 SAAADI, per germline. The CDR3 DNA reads TGCGCCAGCCGCCCCGGGACTAGCAGCACCGGGGAGCTGTTTTTT. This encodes CASRPGTSSTGELFF.

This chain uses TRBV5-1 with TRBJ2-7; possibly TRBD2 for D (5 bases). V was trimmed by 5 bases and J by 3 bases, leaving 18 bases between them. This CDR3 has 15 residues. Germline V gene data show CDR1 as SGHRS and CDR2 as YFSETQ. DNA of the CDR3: TGCGCCAGCAGGGAAGTGACGGACGGACTCTACGAGCAGTACTTC. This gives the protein CASREVTDGLYEQYF.

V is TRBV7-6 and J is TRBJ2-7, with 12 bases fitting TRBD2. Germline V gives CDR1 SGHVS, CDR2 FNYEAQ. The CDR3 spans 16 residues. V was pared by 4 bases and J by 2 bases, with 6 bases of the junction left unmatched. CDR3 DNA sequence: TGTGCCAGCAGCTGGGGACTAGCGGGTTTCACCTACGAGCAGTACTTC. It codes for CASSWGLAGFTYEQYF.

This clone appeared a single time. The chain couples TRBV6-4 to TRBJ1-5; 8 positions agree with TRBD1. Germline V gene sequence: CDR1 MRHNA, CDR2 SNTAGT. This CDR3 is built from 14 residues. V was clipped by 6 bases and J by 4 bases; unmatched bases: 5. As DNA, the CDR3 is TGTGCCAGCAGCCGGGACAGGATAAATCAGCCCCAGCATTTT. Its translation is CASSRDRINQPQHF.

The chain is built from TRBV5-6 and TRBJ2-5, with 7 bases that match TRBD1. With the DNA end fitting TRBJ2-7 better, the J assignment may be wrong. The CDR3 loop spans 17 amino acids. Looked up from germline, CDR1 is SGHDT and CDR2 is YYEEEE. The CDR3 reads CASSLRGPTGFSYEQYF. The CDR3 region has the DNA TGTGCCAGCAGCTTGCGGGGCCCGACAGGGTTCTCCTACGAGCAGTACTTC.

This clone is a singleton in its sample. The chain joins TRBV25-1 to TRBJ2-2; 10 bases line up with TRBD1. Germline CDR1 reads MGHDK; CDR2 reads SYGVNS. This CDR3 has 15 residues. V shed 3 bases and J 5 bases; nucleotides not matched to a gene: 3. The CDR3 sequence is CASSDRTGGTGELFF. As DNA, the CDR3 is TGTGCCAGCAGTGACAGGACAGGGGGGACCGGGGAGCTGTTTTTT.

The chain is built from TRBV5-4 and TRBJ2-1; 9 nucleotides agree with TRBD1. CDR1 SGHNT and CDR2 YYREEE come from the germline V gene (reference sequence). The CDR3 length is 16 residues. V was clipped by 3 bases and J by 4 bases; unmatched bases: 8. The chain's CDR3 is CASSWGTGRRYNEQFF. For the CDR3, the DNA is TGTGCCAGCAGCTGGGGGACAGGGAGAAGGTACAATGAGCAGTTCTTC.

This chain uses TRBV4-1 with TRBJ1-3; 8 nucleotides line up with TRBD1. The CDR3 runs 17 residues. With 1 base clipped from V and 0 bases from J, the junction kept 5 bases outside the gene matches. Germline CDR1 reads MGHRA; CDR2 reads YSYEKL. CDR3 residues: CASSQVKDRVSGNTIYF. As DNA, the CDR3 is TGCGCCAGCAGCCAAGTAAAGGACAGGGTCTCTGGAAACACCATATATTTT.